A single sample is the source of the 9 T cell receptor beta chains below, sequenced in a study of cytomegalovirus exposure and HLA in healthy donors. With 60 Vbeta and 13 Jbeta primers, the PCR was carried out. The assay was immunoSEQ multiplex PCR, and TCRdb's table has in-frame clones only and misses some. The table records roughly 120,000 clones, around 80% of them present only once. Material: PBMCs. The receptors were sampled from a woman between 18 and 29 years old in good health and CMV-seropositive.

J is TRBJ2-7 and V is TRBV7-9; D gene unclear. The V gene lost 4 bases and the J gene lost 6 bases, with 7 bases spanning the gap. CDR1 is SEHNR, CDR2 FQNEAQ, per germline (reference sequence). This CDR3 is built from 11 residues. CDR3 bases: TGTGCCAGCAGCTCCGGTGGCGAGCAGTACTTC. As protein: CASSSGGEQYF.

In this sample, this clone turned up once. The chain links TRBV5-1 to TRBJ1-1; 10 bases are a match to TRBD1. This CDR3 is 15 amino acids long. Germline V gives CDR1 SGHRS, CDR2 YFSETQ. J lost 4 bases, V lost 4 bases, and 7 bases had no gene match. DNA for the CDR3: TGCGCCAGCAGCCCTAGGACAGGGGGGGCCACTGAAGCTTTCTTT. Translated, it gives CASSPRTGGATEAFF.

The gene calls are TRBV25-1 and TRBJ1-1; TRBD1 aligns across 9 bases. Germline lookup yields CDR1 MGHDK and CDR2 SYGVNS. The CDR3 spans 16 residues. The V segment lost 2 bases and the J segment 1 base; nucleotides outside the gene matches: 5. This CDR3 reads CASSEMGTGKNTEAFF. DNA of the CDR3: TGTGCCAGCAGTGAAATGGGGACAGGGAAGAACACTGAAGCTTTCTTT.

The chain recombines TRBV10-3 with TRBJ1-2; weak D call: TRBD1 (6 bases). Germline values: CDR1 ENHRY, CDR2 SYGVKD. Trimming pared 6 bases from V and 8 bases from J, leaving 16 bases between. This CDR3 spans 13 amino acids. DNA of the CDR3: TGTGCCATCAGGCCCTTGGACAGAGGAGGCTACACCTTC. It translates to CAIRPLDRGGYTF.

V and J are TRBV13 and TRBJ1-3; possibly TRBD1 for D (5 bases). Germline V gene lookup returns CDR1 PRHDT and CDR2 FYEKMQ (reference sequence). This CDR3 spans 15 amino acids. V was pared by 0 bases and J by 2 bases, with 8 bases between. The CDR3 region has the DNA TGTGCCAGCAGCTTAGGCCGGGGGGCTGGAAACACCATATATTTT. Translated, it gives CASSLGRGAGNTIYF.

Only one count was recorded for this clone. This sequence joins TRBV6-1 and TRBJ1-2; D possibly corresponds to TRBD1 (5 bases). Germline V gene data show CDR1 as MNHNS and CDR2 as SASEGT. The CDR3 contains 13 residues. The V end lost 1 base, the J end lost 8 bases, and 11 bases lay between the germline ends. CDR3 loop: CASSEVGGGGYTF. The CDR3 region has the DNA TGTGCCAGCAGTGAAGTCGGGGGAGGAGGCTACACCTTC.

This rearrangement joins TRBV9 to TRBJ1-2; 10 bases are a match to TRBD1. The V gene end was trimmed by 4 bases and the J gene end by 4 bases; junction bases not matched to a gene: 7. The CDR3 has 15 residues. CDR1 and CDR2 from the germline V gene are SGDLS and YYNGEE. The CDR3, as DNA: TGTGCCAGCAGCATGGGGACAGGGGCCATCTATGGCTACACCTTC. It yields the protein CASSMGTGAIYGYTF.

The V and J genes are TRBV6-4 and TRBJ1-6; tentative D call: TRBD1 (5 bases). The germline V gene encodes CDR1 MRHNA and CDR2 SNTAGT. Trimming pared 3 bases from V and 7 bases from J, leaving 10 bases between. There are 14 residues in the CDR3. In DNA form, the CDR3 reads TGTGCCAGCAGTGAAACCGGGGGGAATTCACCCCTCCACTTT. This encodes CASSETGGNSPLHF.

The chain uses TRBV7-3 and TRBJ2-5; TRBD1 matches 10 bases. The V gene's germline CDR1 is SGHTA and CDR2 FQGTGA. The J segment lost 3 bases and the V segment lost 6 bases, leaving 10 bases of the junction unmatched. The CDR3 contains 16 residues. CDR3 DNA sequence: TGTGCCAGCAGTAGATCCTCCGGGACAGGGGAAGAGACCCAGTACTTC. Amino acids: CASSRSSGTGEETQYF.